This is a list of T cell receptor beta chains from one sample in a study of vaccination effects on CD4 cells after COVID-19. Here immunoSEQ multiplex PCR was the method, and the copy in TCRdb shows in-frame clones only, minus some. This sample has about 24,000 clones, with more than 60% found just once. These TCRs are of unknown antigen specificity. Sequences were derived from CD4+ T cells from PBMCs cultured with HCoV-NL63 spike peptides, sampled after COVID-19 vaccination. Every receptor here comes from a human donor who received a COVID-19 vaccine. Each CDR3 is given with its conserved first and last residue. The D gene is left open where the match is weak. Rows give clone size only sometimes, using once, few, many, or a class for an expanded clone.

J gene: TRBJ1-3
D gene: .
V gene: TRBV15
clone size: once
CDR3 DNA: TGTGCCACCAGCACCCAGGGTGGAAACACCATATATTTT
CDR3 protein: CATSTQGGNTIYF

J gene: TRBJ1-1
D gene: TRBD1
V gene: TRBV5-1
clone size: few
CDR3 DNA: TGCGCCAGCAGCATACGGACAGGGTCGAGGACTGAAGCTTTCTTT
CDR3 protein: CASSIRTGSRTEAFF

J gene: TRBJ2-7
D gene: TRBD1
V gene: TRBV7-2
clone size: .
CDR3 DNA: TGTGCCAGCAGTCCGGGACAGGGGGAGAGGGACGAGCAGTACTTC
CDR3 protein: CASSPGQGERDEQYF

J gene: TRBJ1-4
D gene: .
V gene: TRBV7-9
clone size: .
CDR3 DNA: TGTGCCAGCAGCGGCCGGGCCACCCATGAAAAACTGTTTTTT
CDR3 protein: CASSGRATHEKLFF

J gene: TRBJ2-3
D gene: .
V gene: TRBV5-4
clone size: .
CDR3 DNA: TGTGCCAGCAGCCAGGGAAGGGGTAGCACAGATACGCAGTATTTT
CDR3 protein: CASSQGRGSTDTQYF

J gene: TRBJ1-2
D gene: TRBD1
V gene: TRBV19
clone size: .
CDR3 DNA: TGTGCCAGTAGTACCCGGACAGGGGAAATAGCTAACTATGGCTACACCTTC
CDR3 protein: CASSTRTGEIANYGYTF

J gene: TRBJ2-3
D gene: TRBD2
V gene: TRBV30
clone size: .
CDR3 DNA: TGTGCCTGGGGCCCAAGGCGGGAGAACGCAGATACGCAGTATTTT
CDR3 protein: CAWGPRRENADTQYF

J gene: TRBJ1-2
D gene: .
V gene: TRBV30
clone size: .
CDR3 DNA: TGTGCCTGGAGTGACAGGTCTAACTATGGCTACACCTTC
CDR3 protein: CAWSDRSNYGYTF

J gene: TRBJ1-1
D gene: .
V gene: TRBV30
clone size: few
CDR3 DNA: TGTGCCTGGAATCCCCAGCAGAACACTGAAGCTTTCTTT
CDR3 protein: CAWNPQQNTEAFF

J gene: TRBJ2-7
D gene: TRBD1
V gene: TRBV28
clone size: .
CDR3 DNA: TGTGCCAGCAGTCACGGACAGGTCCTAACCCACATCTCCGCTTCCTACGAGCAGTACTTC
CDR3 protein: CASSHGQVLTHISASYEQYF

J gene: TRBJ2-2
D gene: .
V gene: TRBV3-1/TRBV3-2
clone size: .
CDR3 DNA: TGTGCCAGCAGCCAAGATTTGGTCTTCAGGGGCCTTGGTTCCGGGGAGCTGTTTTTT
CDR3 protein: CASSQDLVFRGLGSGELFF

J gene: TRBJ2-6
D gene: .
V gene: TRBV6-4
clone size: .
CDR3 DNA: TGTGCCAGCAGCGAGAGCTCTGGGGCCAACGTCCTGACTTTC
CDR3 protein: CASSESSGANVLTF

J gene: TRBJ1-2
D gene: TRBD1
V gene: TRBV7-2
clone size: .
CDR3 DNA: TGTGCCAGCAGCGCCGGGACAGGGCCCAATGGCTACACCTTC
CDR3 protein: CASSAGTGPNGYTF

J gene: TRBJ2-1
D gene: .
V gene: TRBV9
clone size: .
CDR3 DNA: TGTGCCAGCAGCGTAACCCCCCAGATTCTGCGAAACAACAATGAGCAGTTCTTC
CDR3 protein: CASSVTPQILRNNNEQFF

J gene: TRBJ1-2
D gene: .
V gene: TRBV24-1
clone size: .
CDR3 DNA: TGTGCCACCAGTGATTTGGAGGGGGGAGGCTACACCTTC
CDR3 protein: CATSDLEGGGYTF

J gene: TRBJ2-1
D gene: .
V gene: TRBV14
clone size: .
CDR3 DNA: TGTGCCAGCAGCCAAGATTGGGGAGAGCAGTTCTTC
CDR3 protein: CASSQDWGEQFF

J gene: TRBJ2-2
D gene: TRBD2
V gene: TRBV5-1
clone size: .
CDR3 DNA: TGCGCCAGCAGTCTGGAACTAGCGGGTACCGGGGAGCTGTTTTTT
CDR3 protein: CASSLELAGTGELFF

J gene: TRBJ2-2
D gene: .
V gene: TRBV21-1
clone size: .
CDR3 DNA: TGTGCCAGCAGCAAACGGATAACAGGGAACACCGGGGAGCTGTTTTTT
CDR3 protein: CASSKRITGNTGELFF

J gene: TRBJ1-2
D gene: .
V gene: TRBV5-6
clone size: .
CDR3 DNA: TGTGCCAGCAGCCTAAAACAAACCTTGTATGGCTACACCTTC
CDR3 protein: CASSLKQTLYGYTF

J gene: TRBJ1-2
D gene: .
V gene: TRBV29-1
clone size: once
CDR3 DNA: TGCAGCGTTGAAGAAGACAGCCCCCTCTACACCTTC
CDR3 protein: CSVEEDSPLYTF

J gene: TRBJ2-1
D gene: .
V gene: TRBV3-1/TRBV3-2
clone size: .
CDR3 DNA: TGTGCCAGCAGCCAAGTTAGGGGGGTGCAGTTCTTC
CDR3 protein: CASSQVRGVQFF

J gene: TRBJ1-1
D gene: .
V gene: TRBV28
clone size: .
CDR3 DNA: TGTGCCAGCAGTTTACCCGGACAGAAAGCTTTCTTT
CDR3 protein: CASSLPGQKAFF

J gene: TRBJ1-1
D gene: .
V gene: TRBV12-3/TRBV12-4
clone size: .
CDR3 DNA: TGTGCCAGCAGCCCGTTCGAGTCTCCTGAAGCTTTCTTT
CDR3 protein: CASSPFESPEAFF

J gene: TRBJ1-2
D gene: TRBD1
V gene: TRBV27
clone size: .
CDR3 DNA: TGTGCCAGCAGTTCGACAGGGGGCCTCTATGGCTACACCTTC
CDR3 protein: CASSSTGGLYGYTF

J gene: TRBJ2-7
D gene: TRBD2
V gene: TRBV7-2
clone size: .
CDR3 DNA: TGTGCCAGCAGACCCAGCGGGGGGGACTACGAGCAGTACTTC
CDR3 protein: CASRPSGGDYEQYF

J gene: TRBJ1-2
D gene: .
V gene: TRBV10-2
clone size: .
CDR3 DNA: TGCGCCAGTCTTTCAGGGGTCTATGGCTACACCTTC
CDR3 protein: CASLSGVYGYTF

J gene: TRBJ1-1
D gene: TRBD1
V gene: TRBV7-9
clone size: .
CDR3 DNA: TGTGCCAGCAGCTCACAGACAGGGGGCACTGAAGCTTTCTTT
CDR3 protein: CASSSQTGGTEAFF

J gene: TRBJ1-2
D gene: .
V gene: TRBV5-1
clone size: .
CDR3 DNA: TGCGCCAGCAGCTTGGGTTTTACTGCAGGCTACACCTTC
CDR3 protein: CASSLGFTAGYTF

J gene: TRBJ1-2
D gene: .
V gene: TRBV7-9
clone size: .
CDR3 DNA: TGTGCCAGCAGCTTAGTCGGTAACTATGGCTACACCTTC
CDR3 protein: CASSLVGNYGYTF

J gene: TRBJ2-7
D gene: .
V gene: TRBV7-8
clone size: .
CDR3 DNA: TGTGCCAGCAGCTTTGCGACAGGCACCTACGAGCAGTACTTC
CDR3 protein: CASSFATGTYEQYF

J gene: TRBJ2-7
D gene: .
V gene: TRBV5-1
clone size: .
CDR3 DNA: TGCGCCAGCTCACGGGACCGCTCCTACGAGCAGTACTTC
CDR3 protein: CASSRDRSYEQYF

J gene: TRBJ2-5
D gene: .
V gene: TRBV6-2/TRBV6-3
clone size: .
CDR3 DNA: TGTGCCAGCAGTCGCCTCCGGGACGGCCAAGAGACCCAGTACTTC
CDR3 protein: CASSRLRDGQETQYF

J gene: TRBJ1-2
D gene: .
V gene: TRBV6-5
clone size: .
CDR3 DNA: TGTGCCAGCAGCCTCTATGGCTACACCTTC
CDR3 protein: CASSLYGYTF

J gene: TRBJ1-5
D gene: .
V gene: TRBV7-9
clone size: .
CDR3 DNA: TGTGCCAGCAGCGCGGGGGGGTTGCGGCAGCCCCAGCATTTT
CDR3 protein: CASSAGGLRQPQHF

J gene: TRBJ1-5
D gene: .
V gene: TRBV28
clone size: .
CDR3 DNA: TGTGCCAGCAGCCCCAGCTGGGGGGGTGGAAATCAGCCCCAGCATTTT
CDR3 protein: CASSPSWGGGNQPQHF

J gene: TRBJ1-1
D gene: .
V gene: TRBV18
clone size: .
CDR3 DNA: TGTGCCAGCTCACCACCGGGTGGGGCGAACACTGAAGCTTTCTTT
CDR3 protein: CASSPPGGANTEAFF

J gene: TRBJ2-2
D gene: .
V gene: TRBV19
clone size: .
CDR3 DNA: TGTGCCAGTAGTAGTATCGGGGGGCGCAACACCGGGGAGCTGTTTTTT
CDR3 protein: CASSSIGGRNTGELFF

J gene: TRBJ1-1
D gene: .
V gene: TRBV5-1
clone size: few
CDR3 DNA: TGCGCCAGCAGCTTGGCCAGCTCTAGGGGGGACACTGAAGCTTTCTTT
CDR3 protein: CASSLASSRGDTEAFF

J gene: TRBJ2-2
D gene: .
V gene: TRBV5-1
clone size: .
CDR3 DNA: TGCGCCAGCAGCCTGGGAGTCTGGGGGGAGCTGTTTTTT
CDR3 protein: CASSLGVWGELFF

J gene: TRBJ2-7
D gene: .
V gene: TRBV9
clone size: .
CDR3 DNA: TGTGCCAGCAGCGTAGGAGACTCCGGAGGCGAGCAGTACTTC
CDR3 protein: CASSVGDSGGEQYF

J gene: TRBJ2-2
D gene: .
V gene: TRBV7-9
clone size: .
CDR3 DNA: TGTGCCAGCAGCTCCGGCCACGGAGGCGGGGCCGGGGAGCTGTTTTTT
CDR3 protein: CASSSGHGGGAGELFF

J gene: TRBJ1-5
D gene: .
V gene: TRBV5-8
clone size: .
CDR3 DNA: TGTGCCAGCAGCTCAGGCGTTTTGGGCAATCAGCCCCAGCATTTT
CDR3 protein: CASSSGVLGNQPQHF

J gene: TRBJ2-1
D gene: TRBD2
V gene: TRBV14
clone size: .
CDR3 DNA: TGTGCCAGCAGCCAACTCGGCGGGGGGGGATCCAATGAGCAGTTCTTC
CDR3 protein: CASSQLGGGGSNEQFF